This T cell receptor beta chain comes out of a study of spatial heterogeneity in lung cancer. Study summary: Consistently, beta-chain sequences turned up in larger numbers than alpha-chain sequences did.

The germline V gene has CDR1 SGHRS and CDR2 YFSETQ. CDR3 size: 14 residues. The V gene lost 3 bases and the J gene lost 1 base, with 7 bases spanning the gap. In this sample, this clonotype turned up a few times. Its cognate antigen is unknown. MiXCR, applied by TCRdb to the 5' RACE reads, yields one record per CDR3 protein. The profile shows tens of thousands of distinct CDR3 sequences, 9.5% to 15% of them singletons. As for time point: sample taken at primary tumor resection. Extraction of whole RNA from tumor, nontumor lung or frozen PBMC preceded unsorted sequencing. Overall study results and limits: Ubiquitous expanded tumor TCRs were seen in blood more at resection than at follow-up.

This specimen consisted of PBMCs, obtained at surgery. This clonotype originated in a male donor with early-stage non-small cell lung cancer. The J gene is TRBJ2-2, the V gene TRBV5-1; no firm D call. The DNA for the CDR3 is TGCGCCAGCAGCTCGAGACAGAACACCGGGGAGCTGTTTTTT. This translates into CASSSRQNTGELFF.